Each of the 6 T cell receptor beta chains below was sequenced from the same sample in a study of identical twins. Via MiXCR, TCRdb re-called the 5' RACE reads, giving one row per CDR3 protein. The profile covers some 730,000 distinct CDR3 sequences, with about 20% appearing a single time and about an eighth taken by the ten largest. This sample was also put to use in a study of T cells expressing NK-cell markers.

Sequencing was performed on PBMCs. These TCRs come from a woman aged 18-35 years in good health.

Comment on this clonotype: This may arise from a read error, as a much more abundant clone is one base away. The V gene is TRBV9, the J gene TRBJ2-1; 14 bases line up with TRBD2. V was pared by 4 bases and J by 6 bases, with 3 bases of the junction left unmatched. The CDR3 covers 15 residues. CDR1 and CDR2 (germline): SGDLS, YYNGEE. The DNA of the CDR3 is TGTGCCAGCAGCCGGGGACTAGCGGGAGTCAATGAGCAGTTCTTC. It encodes CASSRGLAGVNEQFF.

This sequence joins TRBV27 and TRBJ1-2, with D perhaps TRBD1 (6 bases). V gave up 5 bases and J gave up 1 base, with 17 bases separating them. Germline V gene sequence: CDR1 MNHEY, CDR2 SMNVEV (reference sequence). The CDR3 contains 16 residues. The DNA of the CDR3 is TGTGCCAGCAGTACCCACCTACAGGGTGGTAACTATGGCTACACCTTC. It yields the protein CASSTHLQGGNYGYTF.

In this sample, this clonotype turned up a few times. CDR3 region: CSALGLAEETQYF. The CDR3 coding sequence is TGCAGTGCTCTCGGACTAGCAGAAGAGACCCAGTACTTC. The J gene is TRBJ2-5, the V gene TRBV20-1; 8 nucleotides agree with TRBD2. This CDR3 has 13 amino acids. Germline trimming cut 5 bases from V and 3 bases from J; bases unmatched to any gene: 5. Germline assignment: CDR1 DFQATT and CDR2 SNEGSKA (reference sequence).

This clonotype appeared a few times. The rearrangement joins TRBV29-1 to TRBJ2-7; TRBD2 might be the D (6 bases). This CDR3 is 11 amino acids long. CDR1 and CDR2 (germline): SQVTM, ANQGSEA. Between the trimmed V and J ends, which lost 5 bases and 6 bases, there was a span of 11 bases. CDR3 DNA sequence: TGCAGCGTTCGGGAGTCGCTCGAGCAGTACTTC. It translates to CSVRESLEQYF.

This sequence joins TRBV9 and TRBJ2-7, with 9 nucleotides matching TRBD2. The CDR3 totals 15 residues. In germline, CDR1 is SGDLS, CDR2 YYNGEE. V gave up 3 bases and J gave up 1 base; unmatched junction bases: 5. Here the CDR3 DNA reads TGTGCCAGCAGCGAAACTAGCGGGCCATCCTACGAGCAGTACTTC. Translating it yields CASSETSGPSYEQYF.

The rearrangement links TRBV7-9 to TRBJ1-1, with 8 bases lining up with TRBD1. Looked up from germline, CDR1 is SEHNR and CDR2 is FQNEAQ (reference sequence). The V gene end was trimmed by 5 bases and the J gene end by 4 bases; junction bases not matched to a gene: 12. The CDR3 runs to 16 residues. The chain's CDR3 is CASSPIPTGAGTEAFF. CDR3 DNA sequence: TGTGCCAGCAGCCCCATACCGACAGGGGCGGGCACTGAAGCTTTCTTT.